Shown below are 12 T cell receptor beta chains from a single sample sequenced in a study of blood T cells in healthy people across ages. The second PCR ran about 6 to 12 cycles with a sample-barcoded 5' primer and J-beta primers. TCRdb processed the 5' RACE reads anew with MiXCR; each CDR3 protein has one entry. The data contain approximately 1,000,000 distinct CDR3 sequences, roughly two fifths of them seen just once; the ten biggest clones take up roughly 13%. The source material was blood. These TCRs come from a man younger than 35 in good health.

The chain links TRBV7-6 to TRBJ2-1; no clear D. Trimming removed 5 bases at V and 8 bases at J, with 13 bases between. CDR3 length: 13 residues. From germline, CDR1 is SGHVS and CDR2 FNYEAQ. CDR3 bases: TGTGCCAGCAGCGTAGGTCAGGCTTATGAGCAGTTCTTC. This gives the protein CASSVGQAYEQFF.

This chain links TRBV4-3 with TRBJ2-3; D may be TRBD1 or TRBD2 (6 bases each). The CDR3 is made up of 17 amino acids. CDR1 and CDR2 (germline): LGHNA, YSLEER. The V and J ends lost 0 bases and 4 bases respectively, with 17 bases between them. In DNA, the CDR3 is TGCGCCAGCAGCCAAGATTTGGAGGGGACAACCCCAGATACGCAGTATTTT. Translated, it gives CASSQDLEGTTPDTQYF.

There are a few counts of this clonotype. The V gene is TRBV3-1, the J gene TRBJ2-3; 8 bases line up with TRBD1. The CDR3 has 16 amino acids. Germline CDR1 LGHDT, CDR2 YNNKEL (reference sequence). The J segment lost 4 bases and the V segment lost 6 bases, leaving 12 bases of the junction unmatched. CDR3 sequence reads: CASRLGTGKMADTQYF. CDR3 DNA: TGTGCCAGCAGGTTGGGGACAGGCAAGATGGCAGATACGCAGTATTTT.

The gene calls are TRBV20-1 and TRBJ1-6; D unclear. The germline V and J ends were trimmed by 0 bases and 6 bases, with 18 bases remaining between them. CDR1 is DFQATT, CDR2 SNEGSKA, per germline (reference sequence). The CDR3 has 17 residues. CDR3 region: CSARDPRQSPPNSPLHF. CDR3 DNA: TGCAGTGCTAGAGATCCGCGGCAGTCCCCCCCTAATTCACCCCTCCACTTT.

This clonotype was counted between two and nine times. This chain connects TRBV7-2 to TRBJ1-4, with unresolved D. Trimming removed 5 bases at V and 7 bases at J, with 17 bases between. This CDR3 comprises 15 residues. Germline V CDR1 and CDR2: SGHTA, FQGNSA. CDR3 residues: CASSLEWGSGEKLFF. Here the CDR3 DNA reads TGTGCCAGCAGCCTGGAATGGGGAAGCGGTGAAAAACTGTTTTTT. The whole variable domain, remainder taken from reference TRBV7-2 and TRBJ1-4, is GAGVSQSPSNKVTEKGKDVELRCDPISGHTALYWYRQSLGQGLEFLIYFQGNSAPDKSGLPSDRFSAERTGGSVSTLTIQRTQQEDSAVYLCASSLEWGSGEKLFFGSGTQLSVL.

This clonotype was picked up a small number of times. Sequence at one end of the junction differs from germline and may be a read error. This chain joins TRBV18 and TRBJ1-2; no reliable D call. Germline V gives CDR1 KGHSH, CDR2 LQKENI. This CDR3 comprises 13 residues. DNA for the CDR3: TGTGCCAGCTCCTCCGGCGGTAACGATGGCTACACCTTC. This translates into CASSSGGNDGYTF.

V is TRBV7-9 and J is TRBJ1-1; tentative D call: TRBD1 (6 bases). The germline V gene encodes CDR1 SEHNR and CDR2 FQNEAQ (reference sequence). The V end lost 4 bases, the J end lost 4 bases, and 19 bases lay between the germline ends. This CDR3 region has 16 residues. The CDR3 is CASSSRGGKVGTEAFF. For the CDR3, the DNA is TGTGCCAGCAGCTCACGGGGGGGCAAGGTTGGCACTGAAGCTTTCTTT.

The chain links TRBV29-1 to TRBJ2-7; D unresolved. The J call may be mistaken, given a closer DNA end match to TRBJ2-5. Germline CDR1 is SQVTM and CDR2 is ANQGSEA. The CDR3 contains 13 residues. As DNA, the CDR3 is TGCAGCGTTGAATTACCCCTAAGGGAGACCCAGTACTTC. Translated: CSVELPLRETQYF.

The table lists this clonotype with a few counts. The J gene is TRBJ2-3, the V gene TRBV7-2; D possibly matches TRBD1 or TRBD2 (5 bases each). The CDR3 length is 14 residues. CDR1 is SGHTA and CDR2 is FQGNSA in the germline V gene. V lost 5 bases and J lost 6, with 15 bases in between. In DNA form, the CDR3 reads TGTGCCAGCAGCGGGTGGGACCGAAGGGATACGCAGTATTTT. It encodes CASSGWDRRDTQYF.

The chain recombines TRBV29-1 with TRBJ1-5; D is unclear. This CDR3 comprises 13 residues. Germline CDR1 and CDR2: SQVTM and ANQGSEA. The V and J ends lost 1 base and 7 bases respectively, with 11 bases between them. The CDR3 region is CSVEGGWGQPQHF. The DNA for the CDR3 is TGCAGCGTTGAAGGGGGATGGGGACAGCCCCAGCATTTT. The variable domain in full, with the rest retrieved from reference TRBV29-1 and TRBJ1-5, is SAVISQKPSRDICQRGTSLTIQCQVDSQVTMMFWYRQQPGQSLTLIATANQGSEATYESGFVIDKFPISRPNLTFSTLTVSNMSPEDSSIYLCSVEGGWGQPQHFGDGTRLSIL.

This clonotype was seen only a few times. The chain is built from TRBV3-1 and TRBJ1-2; D call uncertain. The CDR3 consists of 16 residues. V was clipped by 0 bases and J by 0 bases, with 11 bases between them. The V gene's germline CDR1 is LGHDT and CDR2 YNNKEL (reference sequence). CDR3 sequence (DNA): TGTGCCAGCAGCCAAGAGAGGTCAGTAGCTAACTATGGCTACACCTTC. Residues: CASSQERSVANYGYTF.

The table lists this clonotype with many counts. The chain uses TRBV20-1 and TRBJ2-1, with D possibly matching TRBD1 (6 bases). V lost 1 base, J lost 3 bases, and 7 bases lay in between. CDR3 length: 13 amino acids. Germline lookup yields CDR1 DFQATT and CDR2 SNEGSKA (reference sequence). The CDR3 loop is CSARGTVYNEQFF. CDR3 sequence (DNA): TGCAGTGCTAGAGGGACAGTCTACAATGAGCAGTTCTTC.